This T cell receptor beta chain was documented in a study of cytomegalovirus exposure and HLA in healthy donors. The germline V gene has CDR1 SGHRS and CDR2 YFSETQ. Trimming removed 2 bases at V and 4 bases at J, with 13 bases between. The CDR3 covers 15 residues. In the case of this clone: The antigen is unknown.

PCR employed 60 Vbeta and 13 Jbeta primers. Only in-frame clones appear in the TCRdb table, and some are missing; sequencing was by immunoSEQ multiplex PCR. The sample includes 130,000 to 150,000 clones, nearly 85% of them seen just once. Regarding the study as a whole: Many donors carried some public TCRs, although rarity characterized most TCR sequences. In vitro, three CMV-associated chains proved specific for CMV antigens.

The gene calls are TRBV5-1 and TRBJ1-5; maybe TRBD1 (6 bases). The sample comprised PBMCs. The TCR sequence derives from a male donor in good health and CMV-seronegative. The CDR3 here is CASSFVPGANQPQHF. The CDR3 region has the DNA TGCGCCAGCAGCTTTGTTCCAGGGGCGAATCAGCCCCAGCATTTT.